This T cell receptor beta chain was obtained from a study of lymphopenia after photon versus proton radiotherapy. Study-wide results and caveats: Authors raise, but do not show, better survival with proton therapy. After lymphocyte nadir, photon-treated repertoires showed oligoclonal expansion, especially CD8+ Temra.

Sequencing used immunoSEQ multiplex PCR; TCRdb keeps in-frame clones, though not all of them. The sample holds over 50,000 clones; approximately 83% are singletons and the top ten take roughly 2%. As regards this clone: Its antigen remains unidentified.

This CDR3 has 15 residues. V lost 3 bases and J lost 7; bases outside the gene matches: 6. Germline assignment: CDR1 SGHVS and CDR2 FNYEAQ. This specimen consisted of peripheral blood, obtained from a patient treated with photon-based radiotherapy. This chain connects TRBV7-6 to TRBJ2-1; 10 bases fit TRBD1. The sequence came from a man aged 35-49 years with gastric cancer. Here the CDR3 DNA reads TGTGCCAGCAGCTTGGTGGACAGGGGGGCGAATGAGCAGTTCTTC. It translates to CASSLVDRGANEQFF.